The next 20 T cell receptor beta chains were all read from a single sample in a study of PD-L1 blockade in urothelial cancer. Clones were sequenced by immunoSEQ multiplex PCR, and TCRdb holds only the in-frame ones, with some missing. This table holds just under 30,000 clones, roughly 86% found once. Sample: PBMCs, taken around atezolizumab (anti-PD-L1) treatment. The receptor set was obtained from a man aged 50-59 years with urothelial cancer.

This chain uses TRBV14 with TRBJ2-7; D possibly corresponds to TRBD2 (6 bases). Germline CDR1 is SGHDN and CDR2 is FVKESK. The V end lost 0 bases, the J end lost 11 bases, and 14 bases lay between the germline ends. The CDR3 has 13 amino acids. CDR3 region: CASSQDLGGFKYF. The CDR3 coding sequence is TGTGCCAGCAGCCAAGATCTTGGAGGGTTCAAGTACTTC.

This clone was counted only a few times. The chain carries TRBV29-1 and TRBJ2-7; D might be TRBD1 (6 bases). In germline, CDR1 is SQVTM, CDR2 ANQGSEA. This CDR3 is built from 12 residues. Trimming stripped 7 bases from V and 2 bases from J, with 12 bases between. CDR3 sequence reads: CSATGSPYEQYF. The CDR3 DNA follows: TGCAGCGCTACAGGGTCCCCCTACGAGCAGTACTTC.

This clone was observed a few times. The rearrangement joins TRBV30 to TRBJ1-2, with 7 positions matching TRBD1. The germline V gene encodes CDR1 GTSNPN and CDR2 SVGIG (reference sequence). V gave up 0 bases and J gave up 5 bases; unmatched junction bases: 9. There are 15 residues in the CDR3. CDR3 sequence: CAWSVEEGAGYGYTF. The CDR3 DNA reads as TGTGCCTGGAGTGTGGAGGAGGGGGCGGGTTATGGCTACACCTTC.

V usage is TRBV19 and J usage is TRBJ1-5, with D possibly matching TRBD1 (6 bases). Between the trimmed V and J ends, which lost 6 bases and 0 bases, there was a span of 12 bases. CDR1 and CDR2 (germline): LNHDA, SQIVND (reference sequence). The CDR3 totals 15 residues. CDR3 in amino acids: CASRWDINSNQPQHF. In DNA, the CDR3 is TGTGCCAGTAGGTGGGACATTAATAGCAATCAGCCCCAGCATTTT. Together with reference TRBV19 and TRBJ1-5, the CDR3 gives the full variable domain: DGGITQSPKYLFRKEGQNVTLSCEQNLNHDAMYWYRQDPGQGLRLIYYSQIVNDFQKGDIAEGYSVSREKKESFPLTVTSAQKNPTAFYLCASRWDINSNQPQHFGDGTRLSIL.

The chain carries TRBV9 and TRBJ2-1; D remains ambiguous. CDR1 and CDR2 (germline): SGDLS, YYNGEE. Trimming pared 0 bases from V and 7 bases from J, leaving 14 bases between. This CDR3 has 15 residues. The CDR3 sequence is CASSVGAHLRNEQFF. The CDR3, as DNA: TGTGCCAGCAGCGTAGGCGCCCACTTGAGGAATGAGCAGTTCTTC.

V gene TRBV30 combines with J gene TRBJ1-6, with TRBD1 as a possible D gene (6 bases). Germline CDR1 and CDR2: GTSNPN and SVGIG (reference sequence). The length of the CDR3 is 12 residues. The germline V and J ends were trimmed by 5 bases and 8 bases, with 10 bases remaining between them. CDR3 protein: CAWARGYSPLHF. The DNA for the CDR3 is TGTGCCTGGGCTAGGGGGTATTCACCCCTCCACTTT.

The sample holds one count of this clone. This chain links TRBV30 with TRBJ2-2; perhaps TRBD1 as D (5 bases). CDR1 is GTSNPN, CDR2 SVGIG, per germline (reference sequence). This CDR3 contains 13 residues. Trimming left V 4 bases short and J 6 bases short, with 12 bases between. CDR3 sequence (DNA): TGTGCCTGGAAGGCCCAGGGTCCCGGGGAGCTGTTTTTT. The encoded protein is CAWKAQGPGELFF.

This chain links TRBV27 with TRBJ2-7; tentatively, D is TRBD2 (6 bases). Germline CDR1 is MNHEY and CDR2 is SMNVEV (reference sequence). The CDR3 has 15 amino acids. V gave up 3 bases and J gave up 2 bases, with 14 bases separating them. The CDR3 loop reads CASSLLGTSTYEQYF. The DNA of the CDR3 is TGTGCCAGCAGTTTGTTAGGGACTTCAACCTACGAGCAGTACTTC.

This sequence joins TRBV18 and TRBJ1-2, with D maybe TRBD1 (5 bases). Trimming left V 3 bases short and J 3 bases short, with 8 bases between. CDR1 is KGHSH, CDR2 LQKENI, per germline. The CDR3 length is 13 residues. The CDR3 bases are TGTGCCAGCTCACCGGGACTTGACTATGGCTACACCTTC. Its protein is CASSPGLDYGYTF.

This rearrangement joins TRBV18 to TRBJ2-7; 9 bases fit TRBD2. This CDR3 contains 15 residues. CDR1 and CDR2 (germline): KGHSH, LQKENI. Trimming cost V 2 bases and J 6 bases; bases outside gene matches: 8. The CDR3 DNA reads as TGTGCCAGCTCACCAAGAGGTCTAGCGGGAACCGAGCAGTACTTC. Translating it yields CASSPRGLAGTEQYF.

CDR3 DNA: TGTGCCAGCAGTGAAGAAAGGGGGGAGCAGTACTTC. Its protein is CASSEERGEQYF. The chain has TRBV6-1 and TRBJ2-7, with D possibly TRBD1 on 6 matching bases. Looked up from germline, CDR1 is MNHNS and CDR2 is SASEGT. The CDR3 runs to 12 residues. V lost 1 base, J lost 7 bases, and 8 bases lay in between.

The count of this clone is one. V and J are TRBV6-5 and TRBJ1-5; TRBD1 aligns across 9 bases. This CDR3 has 13 residues. Germline values: CDR1 MNHEY, CDR2 SVGAGI. The ends lost 7 bases at V and 6 bases at J; junction bases unmatched: 4. The CDR3 here is CASKQGASQPQHF. CDR3 in DNA: TGTGCCAGCAAACAGGGGGCAAGTCAGCCCCAGCATTTT.

The chain is built from TRBV6-5 and TRBJ2-7; D call uncertain. V was shortened by 7 bases and J by 7 bases, with 17 bases between the two germline ends. From germline, CDR1 is MNHEY and CDR2 SVGAGI. This CDR3 contains 13 residues. CDR3 sequence (DNA): TGTGCCAGCAAAAAGCCTTCGCAGGATGAGCAGTACTTC. Its translation: CASKKPSQDEQYF.

The chain joins TRBV7-9 to TRBJ2-6, with a possible D match to TRBD1 (6 bases). The V end lost 5 bases, the J end lost 0 bases, and 11 bases lay between the germline ends. There are 16 residues in the CDR3. From germline, CDR1 is SEHNR and CDR2 FQNEAQ (reference sequence). The CDR3 is CASSAQGGSGANVLTF. The CDR3, as DNA: TGTGCCAGCAGCGCCCAAGGGGGCTCTGGGGCCAACGTCCTGACTTTC.

In its sample, this clone was seen once. This chain uses TRBV23-1 with TRBJ1-4, with D possibly being TRBD1 (6 bases). TRBV23-1 counts as an open reading frame of uncertain function. The V gene lost 3 bases and the J gene lost 3 bases, with 14 bases spanning the gap. This CDR3 has 16 amino acids. CDR3 sequence: CASSQRRGLANEKLFF. The DNA for the CDR3 is TGCGCCAGCAGTCAGCGAAGGGGGTTAGCTAATGAAAAACTGTTTTTT.

This CDR3 is CASSPYQGHGYTF. The CDR3 coding sequence is TGTGCCAGCAGTCCCTACCAGGGCCACGGCTACACCTTC. The chain employs TRBV27 and TRBJ1-2, with a weak D call TRBD1 (5 bases). V lost 5 bases to trimming and J lost 8 bases, with 15 bases between them. This CDR3 region has 13 residues. Germline V gene data show CDR1 as MNHEY and CDR2 as SMNVEV (reference sequence).

The chain has TRBV7-6 and TRBJ1-3; D is perhaps TRBD1 (6 bases). The CDR3 sequence is 16 residues long. Trimming shortened V by 0 bases and J by 4 bases, and 13 bases separated the two germline ends. Germline V CDR1 and CDR2: SGHVS, FNYEAQ. CDR3 coding DNA: TGTGCCAGCAGCTTAGCGGGACAATCCACCGGAAACACCATATATTTT. As protein: CASSLAGQSTGNTIYF.

The CDR3 protein is CASSLSIALSNQPQHF. CDR3 sequence (DNA): TGTGCCAGCAGCTTAAGCATCGCTCTTAGCAATCAGCCCCAGCATTTT. This sequence joins TRBV7-2 and TRBJ1-5; D not resolved. The CDR3 contains 16 residues. The V gene's germline CDR1 is SGHTA and CDR2 FQGNSA. Trimming removed 2 bases from V and 0 bases from J, with 11 bases in between.

This clone was seen a handful of times. This chain joins TRBV6-5 and TRBJ1-1; 8 positions agree with TRBD1. There are 15 residues in the CDR3. With V trimmed by 0 bases and J by 1 base, 1 base remained unmatched. Looked up from germline, CDR1 is MNHEY and CDR2 is SVGAGI. CDR3 DNA sequence: TGTGCCAGCAGTTACTCACAGGGGGGGAACACTGAAGCTTTCTTT. Translating it yields CASSYSQGGNTEAFF.

V gene TRBV10-2 combines with J gene TRBJ2-1, with 9 nucleotides matching TRBD1. Looked up from germline, CDR1 is WSHSY and CDR2 is SAAADI. V trimming: 5 bases; J trimming: 4 bases; junction bases outside the gene matches: 9. The CDR3 length is 16 residues. CDR3 bases: TGCGCCAGCAGTAAACGACAGGGGGGGAATTACAATGAGCAGTTCTTC. Amino acid sequence: CASSKRQGGNYNEQFF.